These 14 T cell receptor beta chains were sequenced from one sample in a study of chemoradiotherapy in HPV16-positive cancers. TCRdb's table, derived via immunoSEQ multiplex PCR, lists solely in-frame clones and lacks some. Of over 1,500 clones in the sample, about nine tenths are singletons; the top ten hold 4% to 6%. The material sequenced was tumor tissue, taken from a patient who underwent chemoradiotherapy. These receptors all stem from a human donor with HPV-associated anogenital cancer.

CDR3 sequence (DNA): TGCGCCAGCAGCCAAGTAGGGAGTGGTGGCACTGAAGCTTTCTTT. Amino acids: CASSQVGSGGTEAFF. The chain couples TRBV4-3 to TRBJ1-1; D not certain. Trimming took off 1 base at V and 4 bases at J, with 13 bases between the two ends. Per the germline V gene, CDR1 is LGHNA and CDR2 is YSLEER. The length of the CDR3 is 15 residues.

The V call is TRBV19, the J call TRBJ1-4, with unresolved D. With 3 bases removed from V and 6 bases from J, the gap between germline ends came to 5 bases. Germline loops: CDR1 LNHDA, CDR2 SQIVND (reference sequence). The CDR3 totals 12 residues. The CDR3 is CASSIPDEKLFF. CDR3 nucleotides: TGTGCCAGTAGTATCCCGGATGAAAAACTGTTTTTT.

This clone has more than one count but fewer than ten. This CDR3 reads CASSQDTGSGANVLTF. In DNA form, the CDR3 reads TGTGCCAGCAGCCAAGATACGGGATCTGGGGCCAACGTCCTGACTTTC. This chain connects TRBV4-2 to TRBJ2-6; perhaps TRBD2 as D (5 bases). Germline CDR1 is LGHNA and CDR2 is YNFKEQ. V shed 0 bases and J shed 1 base, with 7 bases lying between them. The CDR3 is 16 amino acids.

This clone was picked up one time. V usage is TRBV18 and J usage is TRBJ2-2; TRBD1 matches 8 bases. This CDR3 has 17 amino acids. Germline V gives CDR1 KGHSH, CDR2 LQKENI. The V and J ends lost 6 bases and 6 bases, in that order; junction bases with no gene match: 15. The CDR3 spells CASSRLMDRDDSGELFF. The CDR3 region has the DNA TGTGCCAGCTCCCGGCTAATGGACAGGGATGATTCCGGGGAGCTGTTTTTT.

The V gene is TRBV7-6, the J gene TRBJ2-1; D possibly uses TRBD1 or TRBD2 (6 bases each). Trimming took 5 bases from V and 9 from J, leaving 20 bases between them. Per the germline V gene, CDR1 is SGHVS and CDR2 is FNYEAQ. The CDR3 loop spans 15 amino acids. The CDR3, as DNA: TGTGCCAGCAGCAACCACGGGGGCCCGTATAGTGAGCAGTTCTTC. Its translation is CASSNHGGPYSEQFF. Full variable domain (remainder filled in from reference TRBV7-6 and TRBJ2-1): GAGVSQSPRYKVTKRGQDVALRCDPISGHVSLYWYRQALGQGPEFLTYFNYEAQQDKSGLPNDRFSAERPEGSISTLTIQRTEQRDSAMYRCASSNHGGPYSEQFFGPGTRLTVL.

The CDR3: CASSVRASAYYGYTF. CDR3 in DNA: TGTGCCAGCAGCGTTCGGGCCTCCGCATACTATGGCTACACCTTC. The V call is TRBV9, the J call TRBJ1-2; D is uncertain. This CDR3 contains 15 residues. The V gene lost 2 bases and the J gene lost 3 bases, with 14 bases spanning the gap. Germline V gives CDR1 SGDLS, CDR2 YYNGEE.

This clone was recorded only once. The chain joins TRBV5-1 to TRBJ2-2, with TRBD1 as a possible D gene (5 bases). The V gene's germline CDR1 is SGHRS and CDR2 YFSETQ. The CDR3 is 14 amino acids. The V gene lost 0 bases and the J gene lost 6 bases, with 9 bases spanning the gap. The CDR3 protein is CASSLGQGPGELFF. The CDR3 DNA reads TGCGCCAGCAGCTTGGGGCAGGGTCCCGGGGAGCTGTTTTTT.

J is TRBJ1-2 and V is TRBV5-6; 7 nucleotides align to TRBD1. Germline values: CDR1 SGHDT, CDR2 YYEEEE. After removal of 5 bases from V and 5 bases from J, the junction contained 12 bases not matched to a gene. CDR3 size: 15 residues. The CDR3 nucleotides read TGTGCCAGCAGTCCCACGGGAACAGGGGAGTATGGCTACACCTTC. Residues: CASSPTGTGEYGYTF.

The chain couples TRBV10-1 to TRBJ1-2; TRBD1 aligns across 8 bases. Germline V lookup: CDR1 WNHNN, CDR2 SYGVQD (reference sequence). The V and J ends lost 4 bases and 7 bases, in that order; junction bases with no gene match: 5. The CDR3 has 13 residues. CDR3 coding DNA: TGCGCCAGCAGTGGGGACAGGATCTCTGGCTACACCTTC. Protein sequence: CASSGDRISGYTF.

DNA of the CDR3: TGCGCCAGCAGCTTGGCGGGGATTCCAACTAATGAAAAACTGTTTTTT. It encodes CASSLAGIPTNEKLFF. The chain carries TRBV5-1 and TRBJ1-4; unclear D gene. V was cut by 0 bases and J by 0 bases, with 9 bases left in between. The CDR3 loop spans 16 amino acids. Germline assignment: CDR1 SGHRS and CDR2 YFSETQ.

This clone has only a few counts. The chain carries TRBV29-1 and TRBJ1-1; D unresolved. Per the germline V gene, CDR1 is SQVTM and CDR2 is ANQGSEA. The CDR3 spans 12 residues. V lost 7 bases and J lost 2, with 11 bases in between. CDR3 nucleotides: TGCAGCGCTGGAGGGAAAAACACTGAAGCTTTCTTT. It yields the protein CSAGGKNTEAFF.

The chain has TRBV13 and TRBJ2-7; D is perhaps TRBD1 (6 bases). CDR1 and CDR2 (germline): PRHDT, FYEKMQ (reference sequence). V was trimmed by 7 bases and J by 0 bases, leaving 13 bases between them. The CDR3 sequence is 14 residues long. CDR3 residues: CASIRWGHSYEQYF. The CDR3 nucleotides are TGTGCCAGCATCCGATGGGGGCACTCCTACGAGCAGTACTTC.

This chain links TRBV30 with TRBJ1-1; D remains ambiguous. Trimming removed 0 bases from V and 1 base from J, with 6 bases in between. The CDR3 is 13 residues long. Germline CDR1 reads GTSNPN; CDR2 reads SVGIG (reference sequence). The CDR3 nucleotides are TGTGCCTGGAGTGTATCAGAGAACACTGAAGCTTTCTTT. Translating gives CAWSVSENTEAFF. Complete variable domain (other parts from reference TRBV30 and TRBJ1-1): SQTIHQWPATLVQPVGSPLSLECTVEGTSNPNLYWYRQAAGRGLQLLFYSVGIGQISSEVPQNLSASRPQDRQFILSSKKLLLSDSGFYLCAWSVSENTEAFFGQGTRLTVV.

The rearrangement uses TRBV11-1 and TRBJ2-5; D remains ambiguous. The CDR3 covers 11 residues. The V gene's germline CDR1 is SGHAT and CDR2 FQDESV (reference sequence). V lost 5 bases to trimming and J lost 5 bases, with 6 bases between them. The CDR3 nucleotides are TGTGCCAGCAGCCTTGGGGAGACCCAGTACTTC. Translation: CASSLGETQYF.